Listed below are T cell receptor beta chains from one sample, sequenced in a study of tumor and adjacent non-tumor tissue in lung cancer. TCRdb ran MiXCR on the multiplex PCR reads and lists one entry per CDR3 protein. The sample lists about 200,000 distinct CDR3 sequences, 71% occurring once. Sequenced input: lung tumor tissue. These receptors all come from a man between 60 and 70 years old with non-small cell lung cancer. Both conserved end residues are trimmed from each CDR3. The D gene is left open where the match is weak.

v_call,d_call,cdr3_aa
TRBV20-1,TRBD2,SARYTGTSEGLAYYEQF
TRBV20-1,NA,SAKGPITVTQY
TRBV11-3,NA,ASGNEGQGILNYGYT
TRBV20-1,NA,SARQDSNQTQH
TRBV20-1,NA,SARVDDIRNSPLH
TRBV7-2,TRBD2,ASCLVPGRLAGDTGTDTQY
TRBV20-1,NA,SAHREIATGEQY
TRBV29-1,TRBD2,SIEVSGGDSNV
TRBV20-1,TRBD1,GTSPTDRGYSNQPQH
TRBV14,NA,ASSPGLMTDTQY
TRBV11-3,NA,DSSLDPWVTDTQY
TRBV29-1,TRBD2,SVSLAGGSYEQY
TRBV20-1,TRBD2,SARDSRGRVTSVGNEQF
TRBV28,TRBD2,AWANGGYTDTQY
TRBV12-3/TRBV12-4,NA,ASVAAGSEDTIY
TRBV20-1,NA,SARMRGAEAL
TRBV4-2,NA,SSNQAGFETQY
TRBV6-1,NA,ASSESGSRGVAI
TRBV6-1,TRBD1,AIGQGGMSKATNEKLF
TRBV20-1,NA,SVEDSPPNYGYT
TRBV6-5,NA,ASNTGTDTRY
TRBV20-1,TRBD2,SAYPAGATSTQY
TRBV5-5,TRBD2,ASSAERGAYTDTQY
TRBV20-1,TRBD2,TARPFPLGLVGETQY
TRBV4-3,NA,ASSQVMSGASGDTQY
TRBV6-5,NA,ASSYSYPRDTQY
TRBV20-1,NA,SAPIGPELY
TRBV20-1,NA,CALRGGTGANVLI
TRBV11-2,TRBD1,ASSSGQVLEARY
TRBV6-5,NA,ASSYSYGGNQSQH
TRBV20-1,NA,SSRRAGHSNQPPH
TRBV12-3/TRBV12-4,NA,ASSFAGLIYGYT
TRBV29-1,TRBD1,SAGSPRTGQSTRELF
TRBV7-3,NA,ASNFTDGNEQL
TRBV6-5,NA,ASTSRMNEKLF
TRBV20-1,NA,SARSGRATTNEKLF
TRBV29-1,NA,SVVGAKETQY
TRBV20-1,NA,NASMAGSSYNSPLH
TRBV12-3/TRBV12-4,TRBD1,ASSFRGGAGTGELF
TRBV11-1,TRBD1,ASMDRRETQY
TRBV20-1,NA,SAPPIGTSYVQY
TRBV12-3/TRBV12-4,NA,ASSISYPSYEQY
TRBV5-4,TRBD2,ASSPGTSGRLYTQY
TRBV6-5,NA,ASSNTGTVNQSQH
TRBV11-3,NA,ANSTRVRRETQY